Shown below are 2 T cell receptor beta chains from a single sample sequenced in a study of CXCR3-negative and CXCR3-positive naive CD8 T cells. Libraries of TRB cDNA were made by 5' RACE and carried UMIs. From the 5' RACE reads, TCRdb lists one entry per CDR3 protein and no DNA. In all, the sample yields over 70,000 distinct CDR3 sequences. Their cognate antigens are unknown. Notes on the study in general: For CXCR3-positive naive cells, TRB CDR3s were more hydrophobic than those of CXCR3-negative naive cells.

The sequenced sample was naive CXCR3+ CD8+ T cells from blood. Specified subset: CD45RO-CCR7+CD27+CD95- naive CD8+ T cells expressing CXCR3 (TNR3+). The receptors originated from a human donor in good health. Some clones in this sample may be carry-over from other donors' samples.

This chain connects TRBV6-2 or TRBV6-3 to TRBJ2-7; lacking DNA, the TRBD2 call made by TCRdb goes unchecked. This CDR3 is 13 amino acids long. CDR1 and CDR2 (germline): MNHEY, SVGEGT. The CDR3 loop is CASSLAGDNEQYF.

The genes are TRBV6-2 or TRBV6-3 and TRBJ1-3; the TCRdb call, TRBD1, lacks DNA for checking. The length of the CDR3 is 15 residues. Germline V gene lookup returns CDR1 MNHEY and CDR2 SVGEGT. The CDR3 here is CASSYDRSDGNTIYF.